This T cell receptor beta chain emerged from a study of cytomegalovirus exposure and HLA in healthy donors. Study findings and constraints: A later analysis, which compared TCR beta chains of equal frequency, found the HLA-associated ones more clonally expanded.

V lost 0 bases and J 0 bases, leaving 10 bases between the germline ends. Germline CDR1 reads SGDLS; CDR2 reads YYNGEE. The length of the CDR3 is 17 residues. Healthy bone marrow donors made up the donor group. PCR amplification relied on 60 Vbeta primers (plus 13 Jbeta primers). Authors' processing steps: Later analysis identified approximately 88 million unique TCR beta chains, approximately 11 million shared. TCRdb keeps only in-frame clones here, not all; method: immunoSEQ multiplex PCR. D and trimming come from the DNA, and the V and J calls and clone size come from that table. The sample yields about 150,000 clones, roughly 73% seen once. Points on this clone: What it binds is not known.

The TCR comes from a male donor in good health and CMV-seronegative. V gene TRBV9 combines with J gene TRBJ1-6; a weak D match, TRBD1 (6 bases). The sample comprised PBMCs. CDR3: CASSVGQGSSYNSPLHF. CDR3 DNA sequence: TGTGCCAGCAGCGTAGGGCAGGGGAGCTCCTATAATTCACCCCTCCACTTT.